A single sample is the source of the 15 T cell receptor beta chains below, sequenced in a study of molecular identifiers for immune sequencing clone quantification. TCRdb itself ran the PCR reads through MiXCR, one entry per CDR3 protein. The sample records about 640,000 distinct CDR3 sequences, approximately 20% being singletons. The source material was naive CD8+ T cells from blood, with Jurkat cell RNA spiked in. Described subset: FACS-sorted CD8+CD4-CCR7+CD45RA+ naive T cells. These receptors all stem from a human donor in good health. Some libraries in this study had Jurkat cell RNA spiked in.

In regard to this clonotype: A single base separates this from a much larger clone, so it may be a read error. The J gene is TRBJ2-7, the V gene TRBV6-5; unclear D gene. Trimming took 8 bases from V and 4 from J, leaving 12 bases between them. In germline, CDR1 is MNHEY, CDR2 SVGAGI. There are 12 residues in the CDR3. CDR3 protein: CASVGQAYEQYF. CDR3 nucleotides: TGTGCCAGCGTAGGGCAGGCGTACGAGCAGTACTTC.

This clonotype was counted at least ten times. This sequence joins TRBV5-1 and TRBJ2-7, with no clear D. V lost 0 bases, J lost 4 bases, and 8 bases lay in between. This CDR3 contains 13 residues. Germline-derived CDR1 and CDR2 are SGHRS and YFSETQ. This chain's CDR3 is CASSLALAYEQYF. In nucleotides, the CDR3 is TGCGCCAGCAGCTTGGCTTTAGCTTACGAGCAGTACTTC. Full variable domain (remainder filled in from reference TRBV5-1 and TRBJ2-7): KAGVTQTPRYLIKTRGQQVTLSCSPISGHRSVSWYQQTPGQGLQFLFEYFSETQRNKGNFPGRFSGRQFSNSRSEMNVSTLELGDSALYLCASSLALAYEQYFGPGTRLTVT.

This clonotype showed up many times. The rearrangement links TRBV5-8 to TRBJ1-1, with 12 nucleotides matching TRBD1. Germline V lookup: CDR1 SGHTS, CDR2 YDEGEE. V dropped 6 bases and J dropped 11; count of bases not matched to a gene: 14. The CDR3 is 15 amino acids. CDR3 in amino acids: CASNPQGAGQGAAFF. CDR3 nucleotides: TGTGCCAGCAACCCTCAAGGGGCGGGACAGGGGGCTGCTTTCTTT.

A few counts support this clonotype. The chain has TRBV5-1 and TRBJ2-5; D is perhaps TRBD1 (6 bases). CDR1 SGHRS and CDR2 YFSETQ come from the germline V gene. The CDR3 has 15 amino acids. V lost 1 base and J 0 bases, leaving 10 bases between the germline ends. The DNA of the CDR3 is TGCGCCAGCAGCTTGTTTAGGACAGACCAAGAGACCCAGTACTTC. Protein: CASSLFRTDQETQYF.

As for this clonotype: A much bigger clone sits one base away, suggesting this may be a read error. The V call is TRBV6-2 or TRBV6-3, the J call TRBJ2-6; D not certain. Germline lookup yields CDR1 MNHEY and CDR2 SVGEGT. This CDR3 region has 18 residues. CDR3 nucleotides: TGTGCCAGCAGTTTTCTCGGTAACTCCTTCTCTTGGGCCAACGTCCTGACTTTC. It encodes CASSFLGNSFSWANVLTF.

This clonotype was picked up many times. The V gene is TRBV9, the J gene TRBJ1-5, with 8 nucleotides matching TRBD1. Germline V gives CDR1 SGDLS, CDR2 YYNGEE. Unmatched junction bases numbered 5, after V lost 3 bases and J lost 3 bases. The CDR3 has 15 amino acids. The CDR3 is CASSGPGGINQPQHF. The CDR3 coding sequence is TGTGCCAGCAGCGGGCCAGGGGGCATCAATCAGCCCCAGCATTTT.

This clonotype was seen many times. The gene calls are TRBV20-1 and TRBJ1-4, with D possibly matching TRBD1 (5 bases). The CDR3 contains 13 residues. Trimming left V 7 bases short and J 11 bases short, with 20 bases between. Germline CDR1 and CDR2: DFQATT and SNEGSKA (reference sequence). CDR3 nucleotides: TGCAGTGTTACGGACACTGGTGTTGCGAAACTGTTTTTT. Protein product: CSVTDTGVAKLFF.

This rearrangement joins TRBV5-3 to TRBJ2-7; tentative D call: TRBD1 (8 bases). TRBV5-3 is known as an ORF, though its function is uncertain. Trimming took off 5 bases at V and 2 bases at J, with 14 bases between the two ends. CDR3 length equals 14 residues. CDR3 residues: CARRGGGQAYEQYF. Written as DNA, the CDR3 is TGTGCCAGAAGAGGGGGGGGACAGGCCTACGAGCAGTACTTC.

This clonotype was seen ten or more times. V gene TRBV13 combines with J gene TRBJ2-1, with D hard to call. There are 13 residues in the CDR3. Per germline, CDR1 PRHDT and CDR2 FYEKMQ (reference sequence). V was pared by 5 bases and J by 8 bases, with 13 bases between. The CDR3 nucleotides are TGTGCCAGCAGCCGAATGACTGCATATGAGCAGTTCTTC. Its translation: CASSRMTAYEQFF.

At least ten counts were recorded for this clonotype. The chain uses TRBV2 and TRBJ1-1, with D hard to call. With 9 bases removed from V and 4 bases from J, the gap between germline ends came to 24 bases. Per germline, CDR1 SNHLY and CDR2 FYNNEI. The CDR3 sequence is 16 residues long. This CDR3 is CASSTPLGGGGTEAFF. The CDR3, as DNA: TGTGCCAGTTCAACCCCGTTGGGAGGTGGTGGCACTGAAGCTTTCTTT.

Ten or more counts support this clonotype. The chain uses TRBV20-1 and TRBJ2-7; possibly TRBD1 for D (5 bases). The CDR3 has 11 residues. In germline, CDR1 is DFQATT, CDR2 SNEGSKA (reference sequence). Trimming cost V 0 bases and J 5 bases, with 5 bases left between them. This CDR3 is CSAREGHEQYF. The CDR3 DNA sequence: TGCAGTGCTAGAGAGGGGCACGAGCAGTACTTC.

This clonotype has at least ten counts. The junction differs from germline at one of its ends, possibly a read error. The chain recombines TRBV27 with TRBJ1-5, with a weak D call TRBD1 (5 bases). CDR1 and CDR2 from the germline V gene are MNHEY and SMNVEV (reference sequence). The CDR3 contains 15 residues. The CDR3 nucleotides read TGTGCCAGCAGTCCCGGGACCCTGCGGAATCCGCCCCAGCATTTT. This codes for CASSPGTLRNPPQHF.

This clonotype was seen repeatedly, ten times or more. The chain carries TRBV29-1 and TRBJ1-5; D might be TRBD1 (6 bases). Germline V gene lookup returns CDR1 SQVTM and CDR2 ANQGSEA. V lost 4 bases and J lost 0, with 7 bases in between. This CDR3 has 13 residues. The CDR3, as DNA: TGCAGCGTTGGGGACAATAGCAATCAGCCCCAGCATTTT. Protein product: CSVGDNSNQPQHF.

This clonotype was recorded a few times. The genes are TRBV4-3 and TRBJ2-7, with D tentatively TRBD1 (6 bases). The V end was cut by 0 bases, the J end by 2 bases, with 17 bases between. This CDR3 has 17 amino acids. Germline V gene sequence: CDR1 LGHNA, CDR2 YSLEER. This CDR3 is CASSQDTNRVLPYEQYF. CDR3 bases: TGCGCCAGCAGCCAAGATACTAACAGGGTCCTCCCCTACGAGCAGTACTTC.

The chain carries TRBV4-3 and TRBJ2-7, with 9 bases that match TRBD2. J lost 4 bases, V lost 3 bases, and 7 bases had no gene match. The CDR3 sequence is 15 residues long. The germline V gene encodes CDR1 LGHNA and CDR2 YSLEER. The CDR3 DNA is TGCGCCAGCAGCCAGGGGCTAGCGGGATATTACGAGCAGTACGTC. Translating gives CASSQGLAGYYEQYV.